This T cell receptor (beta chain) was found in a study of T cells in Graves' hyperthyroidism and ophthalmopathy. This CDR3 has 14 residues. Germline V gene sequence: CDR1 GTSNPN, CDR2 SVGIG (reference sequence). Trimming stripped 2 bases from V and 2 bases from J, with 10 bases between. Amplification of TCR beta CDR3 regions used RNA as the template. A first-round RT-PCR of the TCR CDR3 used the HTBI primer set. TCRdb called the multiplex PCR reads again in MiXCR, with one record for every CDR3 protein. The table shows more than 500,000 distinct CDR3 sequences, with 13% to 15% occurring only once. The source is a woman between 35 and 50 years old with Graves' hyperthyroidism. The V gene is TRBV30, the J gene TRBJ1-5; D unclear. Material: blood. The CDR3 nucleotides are TGTGCCTGGAGTCGGGTTCGGGGCAATCAGCCCCAGCATTTT. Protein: CAWSRVRGNQPQHF.